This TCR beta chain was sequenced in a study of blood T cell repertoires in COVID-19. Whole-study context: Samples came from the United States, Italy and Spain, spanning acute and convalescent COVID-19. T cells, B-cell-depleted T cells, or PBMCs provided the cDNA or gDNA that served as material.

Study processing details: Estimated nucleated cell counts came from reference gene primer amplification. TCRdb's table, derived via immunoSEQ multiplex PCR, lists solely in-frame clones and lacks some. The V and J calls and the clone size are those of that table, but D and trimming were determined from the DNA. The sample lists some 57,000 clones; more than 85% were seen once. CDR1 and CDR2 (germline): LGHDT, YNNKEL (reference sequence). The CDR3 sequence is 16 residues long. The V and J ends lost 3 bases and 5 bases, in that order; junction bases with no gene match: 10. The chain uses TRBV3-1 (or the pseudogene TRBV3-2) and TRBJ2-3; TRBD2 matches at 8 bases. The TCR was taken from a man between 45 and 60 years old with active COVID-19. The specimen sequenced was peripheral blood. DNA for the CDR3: TGTGCCAGCAGCCACCGCAGGGCGGGAGGTCGAGATACGCAGTATTTT. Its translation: CASSHRRAGGRDTQYF.